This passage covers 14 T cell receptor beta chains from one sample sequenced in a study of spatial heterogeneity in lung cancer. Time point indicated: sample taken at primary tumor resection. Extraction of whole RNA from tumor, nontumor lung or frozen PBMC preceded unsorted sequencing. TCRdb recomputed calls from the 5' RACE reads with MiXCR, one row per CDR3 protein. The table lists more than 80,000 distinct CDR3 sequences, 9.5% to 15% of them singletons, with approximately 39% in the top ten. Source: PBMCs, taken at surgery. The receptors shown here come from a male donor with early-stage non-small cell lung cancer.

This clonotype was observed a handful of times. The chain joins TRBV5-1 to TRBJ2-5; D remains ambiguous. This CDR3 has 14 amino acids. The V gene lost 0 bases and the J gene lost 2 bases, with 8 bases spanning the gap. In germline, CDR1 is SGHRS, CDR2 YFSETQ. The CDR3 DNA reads TGCGCCAGCAGCTTGGTACAGAAACAAGAGACCCAGTACTTC. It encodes CASSLVQKQETQYF.

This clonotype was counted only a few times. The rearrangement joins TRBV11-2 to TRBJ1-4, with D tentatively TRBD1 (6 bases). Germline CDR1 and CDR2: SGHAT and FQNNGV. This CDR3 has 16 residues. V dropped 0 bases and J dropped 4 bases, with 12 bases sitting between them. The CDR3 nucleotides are TGTGCCAGCAGCTTAGATCCTAGGGGGATTAATGAAAAACTGTTTTTT. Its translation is CASSLDPRGINEKLFF.

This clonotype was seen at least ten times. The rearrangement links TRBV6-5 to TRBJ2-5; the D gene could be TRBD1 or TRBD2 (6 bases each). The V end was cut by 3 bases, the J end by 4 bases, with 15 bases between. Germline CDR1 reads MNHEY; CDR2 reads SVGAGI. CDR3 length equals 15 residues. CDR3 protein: CASSYTTGRRETQYF. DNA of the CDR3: TGTGCCAGCAGTTATACAACAGGGAGGAGAGAGACCCAGTACTTC.

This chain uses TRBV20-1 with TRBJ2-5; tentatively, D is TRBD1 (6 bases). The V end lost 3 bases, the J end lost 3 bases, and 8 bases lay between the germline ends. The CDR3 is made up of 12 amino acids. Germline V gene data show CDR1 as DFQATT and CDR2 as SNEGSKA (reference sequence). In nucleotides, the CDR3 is TGCAGTGCTAGTCGACAGGAAGAGACCCAGTACTTC. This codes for CSASRQEETQYF.

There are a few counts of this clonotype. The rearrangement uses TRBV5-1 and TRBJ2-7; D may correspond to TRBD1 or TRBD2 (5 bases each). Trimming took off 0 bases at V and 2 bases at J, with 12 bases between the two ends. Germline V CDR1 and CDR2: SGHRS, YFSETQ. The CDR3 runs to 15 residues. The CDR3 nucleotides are TGCGCCAGCAGCTTGGCCAATGGGGGAACCTACGAGCAGTACTTC. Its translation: CASSLANGGTYEQYF.

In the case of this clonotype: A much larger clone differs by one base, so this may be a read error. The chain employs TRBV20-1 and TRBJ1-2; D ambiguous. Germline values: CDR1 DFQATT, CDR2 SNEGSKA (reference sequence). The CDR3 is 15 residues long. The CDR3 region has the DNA TGCTGTGCTAGAGATTTGAGCAGCCGGACCCATGGCTACACCTTC. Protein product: CCARDLSSRTHGYTF.

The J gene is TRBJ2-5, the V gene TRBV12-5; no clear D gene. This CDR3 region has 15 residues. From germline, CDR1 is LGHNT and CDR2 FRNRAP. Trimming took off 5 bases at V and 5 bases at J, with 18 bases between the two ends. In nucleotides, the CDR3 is TGTGCTAGTGGTCCTAGGTCTCCCTTCGAGGAGACCCAGTACTTC. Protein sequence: CASGPRSPFEETQYF.

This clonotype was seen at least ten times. CDR3 bases: TGTGCCAGCAGCTTAGCTAGGCCCCCCACAGATACGCAGTATTTT. This translates into CASSLARPPTDTQYF. J is TRBJ2-3 and V is TRBV7-9; no definite D call. V shed 0 bases and J shed 2 bases, with 9 bases lying between them. CDR3 length equals 15 residues. Germline V gives CDR1 SEHNR, CDR2 FQNEAQ (reference sequence). Filled out from reference TRBV7-9 and TRBJ2-3, the complete variable domain reads DTGVSQNPRHKITKRGQNVTFRCDPISEHNRLYWYRQTLGQGPEFLTYFQNEAQLEKSRLLSDRFSAERPKGSFSTLEIQRTEQGDSAMYLCASSLARPPTDTQYFGPGTRLTVL.

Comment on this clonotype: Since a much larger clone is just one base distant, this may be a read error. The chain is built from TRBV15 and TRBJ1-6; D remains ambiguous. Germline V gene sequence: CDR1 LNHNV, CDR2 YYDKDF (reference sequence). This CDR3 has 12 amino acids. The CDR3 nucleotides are TGTGCCACCAGCAGAGCCAATTCACCCCCCCACTTT. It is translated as CATSRANSPPHF.

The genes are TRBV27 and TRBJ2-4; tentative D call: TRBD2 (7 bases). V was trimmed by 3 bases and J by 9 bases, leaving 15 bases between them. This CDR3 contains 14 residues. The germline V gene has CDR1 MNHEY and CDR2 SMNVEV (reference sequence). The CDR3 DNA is TGTGCCAGCAGTTTGGCAGGGGAGGGAGGCATTCAGTACTTC. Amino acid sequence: CASSLAGEGGIQYF.

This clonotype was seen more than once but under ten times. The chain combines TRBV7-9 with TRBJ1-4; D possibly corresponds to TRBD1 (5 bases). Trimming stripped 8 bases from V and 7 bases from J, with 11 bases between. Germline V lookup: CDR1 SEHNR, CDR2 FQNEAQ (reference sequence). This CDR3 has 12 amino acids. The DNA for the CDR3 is TGTGCCAGCTGGGGGAGTCCTGAAAAACTGTTTTTT. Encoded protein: CASWGSPEKLFF.

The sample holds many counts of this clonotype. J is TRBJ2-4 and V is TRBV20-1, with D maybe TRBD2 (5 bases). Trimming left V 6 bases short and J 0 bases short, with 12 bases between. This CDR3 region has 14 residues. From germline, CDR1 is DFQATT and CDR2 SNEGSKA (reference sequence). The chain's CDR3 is CSAKLELAKNIQYF. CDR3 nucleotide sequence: TGCAGTGCAAAACTAGAGCTAGCCAAAAACATTCAGTACTTC.

The CDR3 nucleotides are TGTGCCAGCAGTGTCCCGGGACTAGCGGGGGCCGGGGCCCAGTACTTC. The encoded protein is CASSVPGLAGAGAQYF. This rearrangement joins TRBV11-1 to TRBJ2-5; 14 bases match TRBD2. CDR3 length: 16 amino acids. V was pared by 6 bases and J by 9 bases, with 12 bases of the junction left unmatched. Germline CDR1 SGHAT, CDR2 FQDESV (reference sequence).

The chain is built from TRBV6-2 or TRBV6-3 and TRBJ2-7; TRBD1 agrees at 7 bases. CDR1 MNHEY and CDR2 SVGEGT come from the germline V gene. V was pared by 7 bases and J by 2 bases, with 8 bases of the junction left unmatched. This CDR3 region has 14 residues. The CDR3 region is CASTLPGQTYEQYF. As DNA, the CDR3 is TGTGCCAGCACCCTACCGGGACAGACCTACGAGCAGTACTTC.